This TCR beta chain was obtained from a study of cytomegalovirus exposure and HLA in healthy donors. Study-level points and caveats: Most of the CMV-associated TCR beta chains (in a later analysis) appeared to be HLA-restricted. What TCR beta sequences reportedly achieved was accurate prediction of HLA-A and HLA-B alleles in most subjects.

This clone was seen a few times. The antigen is unknown. PCR primers comprised 60 Vbeta and 13 Jbeta primers. In the authors' workflow: As a later analysis found, there were approximately 80 million unique TCR beta chains, of which roughly 11 million were shared. Here immunoSEQ multiplex PCR was the method, and the copy in TCRdb shows in-frame clones only, minus some. V and J calls and clone size are given by that table; D and trimming were obtained from the DNA. Of about 150,000 clones in the sample, roughly 82% were seen once. The ends lost 2 bases at V and 8 bases at J; junction bases unmatched: 13. This CDR3 is 17 amino acids long. The germline V gene encodes CDR1 SGHTA and CDR2 FQGTGA.

The rearrangement links TRBV7-3 to TRBJ2-1, with 9 bases identical to TRBD2. The receptor comes from a man younger than 40 in good health and CMV-seronegative. Material for sequencing was PBMCs. The CDR3 DNA follows: TGTGCCAGCAGCTTAGGTGCTAGCGGGGACCTGGGGGATGAGCAGTTCTTC. Encoded protein: CASSLGASGDLGDEQFF.